The entry that follows covers one TCR beta chain sequence. Its antigen remains unidentified. This sample is drawn from a study of T cells expressing NK-cell markers. Study summary: The sequencing cohort of eight donors included seven HCMV-seropositive individuals and one seronegative individual. Study results and caveats: The CD3+CD56-NKG2C+ fraction of four donors was likewise dominated by these clonotypes. Over 5 donors showed dominant NKG2C+ clonotypes comprising about 1.0-7.5% of their CD8+ T cells.

In generating TCR beta cDNA, 5'RACE template switching with UMIs was used. TCRdb re-called the 5' RACE reads; one entry per CDR3 protein, DNA not given. Here the sample table reports some 150,000 distinct CDR3 sequences. Germline V gives CDR1 SQVTM, CDR2 ANQGSEA. The CDR3 consists of 12 residues. Sequencing used blood T cells: a sorted CD56 or NKG2C T cell subset, CD4+ or CD8+ T cells, or bulk PBMC T cells (not recorded which). This TCR came from a man aged 18 to 29 in good health. The V gene is TRBV29-1, the J gene TRBJ1-2. This CDR3 reads CSVEPANYGYTF.